In its sample, the clone carrying this TCR beta chain was seen a few times. The antigen remains unidentified. A universal primer binding site was introduced by template switching. The final cDNA contained unique molecular identifiers. One entry per CDR3 protein results from TCRdb running MiXCR on the 5' RACE reads. The data hold 310,000 or so distinct CDR3 sequences, with roughly 10% observed a single time. This sample was included in a study of identical twins. Broader study findings: Modeled out-of-frame TCR alpha sharing in monozygotic twins fell below observed levels.

J was trimmed by 5 bases and V by 5 bases; bases with no gene match: 5. Germline V gives CDR1 SEHNR, CDR2 FQNEAQ (reference sequence). This CDR3 has 13 amino acids. The data were also submitted as part of a second study, on yellow fever vaccine responses in identical twins. As that report states: Vaccine T cell responses of twins reportedly seemed partly convergent and partly personalized.

The genes are TRBV7-9 and TRBJ2-7, with 8 bases aligning to TRBD1. The sequencing sample was made of CD8+ T cells sorted from blood. The TCR was taken from a young woman in good health. The CDR3 nucleotides are TGTGCCAGCAGCGACAGGGGAGTCGACGAGCAGTACTTC. Translation: CASSDRGVDEQYF.